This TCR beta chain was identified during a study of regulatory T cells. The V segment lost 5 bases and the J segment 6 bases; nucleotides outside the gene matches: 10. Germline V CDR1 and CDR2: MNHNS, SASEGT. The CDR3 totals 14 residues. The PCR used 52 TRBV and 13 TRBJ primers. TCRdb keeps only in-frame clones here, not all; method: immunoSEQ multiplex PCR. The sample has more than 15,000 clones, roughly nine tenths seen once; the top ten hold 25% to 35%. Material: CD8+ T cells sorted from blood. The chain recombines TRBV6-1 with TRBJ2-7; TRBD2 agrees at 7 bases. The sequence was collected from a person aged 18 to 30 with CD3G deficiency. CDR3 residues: CASSPSGTYLEQYF. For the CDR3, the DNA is TGTGCCAGCAGTCCAAGCGGGACCTACCTCGAGCAGTACTTC.